This T cell receptor (beta chain) was sequenced in a study of blood T cell repertoires in COVID-19. Background on the study: Material from acute and convalescent COVID-19 was sourced from the United States, Italy and Spain. The analysed material was cDNA or gDNA that came from T cells, B-cell-depleted T cells, or PBMCs.

The CDR3 length is 13 residues. Trimming stripped 2 bases from V and 3 bases from J, with 9 bases between. Germline lookup yields CDR1 SGHDT and CDR2 YYEEEE. Per the authors' pipeline: Nucleated cell counts were estimated from reference gene primer amplification. Only in-frame clones appear in the TCRdb table, and some are missing; sequencing was by immunoSEQ multiplex PCR. That table supplies the V and J calls and clone size; D and trimming were determined from the DNA. The sample contains around 65,000 clones, approximately 78% of which appear only once. The sequenced sample was peripheral blood. This TCR was recovered from a human donor in a cohort sampled during active COVID-19. This sequence joins TRBV5-6 and TRBJ2-7; D possibly corresponds to TRBD1 (5 bases). The CDR3 loop is CASSFYRNYEQYF. Here the CDR3 DNA reads TGTGCCAGCAGCTTCTACAGGAACTACGAGCAGTACTTC.